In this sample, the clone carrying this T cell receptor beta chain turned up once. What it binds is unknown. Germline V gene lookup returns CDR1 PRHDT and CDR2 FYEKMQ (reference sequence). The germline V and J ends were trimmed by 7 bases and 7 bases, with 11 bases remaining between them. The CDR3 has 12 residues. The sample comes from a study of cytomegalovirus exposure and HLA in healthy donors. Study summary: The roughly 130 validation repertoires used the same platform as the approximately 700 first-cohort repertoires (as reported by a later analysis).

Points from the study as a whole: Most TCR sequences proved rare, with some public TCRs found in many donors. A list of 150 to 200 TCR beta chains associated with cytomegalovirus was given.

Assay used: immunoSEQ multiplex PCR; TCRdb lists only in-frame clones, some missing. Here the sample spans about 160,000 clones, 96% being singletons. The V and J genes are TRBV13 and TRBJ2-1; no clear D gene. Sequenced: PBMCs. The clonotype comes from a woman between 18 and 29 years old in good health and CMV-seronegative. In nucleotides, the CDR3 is TGTGCCAGCAATACGGCGGAGAATGAGCAGTTCTTC. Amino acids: CASNTAENEQFF.